This is a list of T cell receptor beta chains from one sample in a study of blood T cell repertoires in COVID-19. TCRdb's table, derived via immunoSEQ multiplex PCR, lists solely in-frame clones and lacks some. The sample lists under 200,000 clones; roughly 88% were seen once. Sequences were obtained from peripheral blood. These receptors were obtained from a man in his late teens or twenties with acute or convalescent COVID-19. The conserved cysteine and the conserved F or W are not part of the CDR3 here. The order of the fields is CDR3 protein, J gene, V gene.

CDR3 protein: ASSIVKGNQPQH
J gene: TRBJ1-5
V gene: TRBV19

CDR3 protein: ALEGTGGEQY
J gene: TRBJ2-7
V gene: TRBV30

CDR3 protein: ASSLGELF
J gene: TRBJ2-2
V gene: TRBV12-3/TRBV12-4

CDR3 protein: ATSDFRGLEAF
J gene: TRBJ1-1
V gene: TRBV24-1

CDR3 protein: ASRIMAGIAEAF
J gene: TRBJ1-1
V gene: TRBV21-1

CDR3 protein: ASSRGGQGAAVDIQY
J gene: TRBJ2-4
V gene: TRBV18

CDR3 protein: ASSTNRGYEQY
J gene: TRBJ2-7
V gene: TRBV28

CDR3 protein: SASVTGSYEQY
J gene: TRBJ2-7
V gene: TRBV20-1

CDR3 protein: ASSPSRGDTEAF
J gene: TRBJ1-1
V gene: TRBV7-9

CDR3 protein: ASSVGDAATASYNSPLH
J gene: TRBJ1-6
V gene: TRBV9